The clone carrying this T cell receptor (beta chain) has at least ten counts. In Maryland, USA, blood bank volunteers were the healthy controls. CD4+ or CD8+ T cells at a count of some 1 million served as input for the sorted libraries. Germline loops: CDR1 MDHEN, CDR2 SYDVKM. CDR3 length: 14 residues. V shed 5 bases and J 5 bases; nucleotides not matched to a gene: 9. With 10-nucleotide random UMIs, 5'RACE was used to make the cDNA. The output of every sequencing run, over 190 million TCR-beta sequences, came from 15-18 subjects. TCRdb redid the calling of the 5' RACE reads with MiXCR, one entry per CDR3 protein. The sample lists 30,000 to 50,000 distinct CDR3 sequences; 7% to 8.5% were seen once. This record comes from a study of neurological immune-mediated disorders.

The source of this sequence is a man aged 50-59 years in good health. The rearrangement links TRBV28 to TRBJ2-7, with TRBD1 matching over 7 bases. Sequencing used CD4+ T cells from blood. The CDR3 sequence is CASSLTGRFNEQYF. In DNA, the CDR3 is TGTGCCAGCAGTCTGACAGGGCGGTTCAACGAGCAGTACTTC.